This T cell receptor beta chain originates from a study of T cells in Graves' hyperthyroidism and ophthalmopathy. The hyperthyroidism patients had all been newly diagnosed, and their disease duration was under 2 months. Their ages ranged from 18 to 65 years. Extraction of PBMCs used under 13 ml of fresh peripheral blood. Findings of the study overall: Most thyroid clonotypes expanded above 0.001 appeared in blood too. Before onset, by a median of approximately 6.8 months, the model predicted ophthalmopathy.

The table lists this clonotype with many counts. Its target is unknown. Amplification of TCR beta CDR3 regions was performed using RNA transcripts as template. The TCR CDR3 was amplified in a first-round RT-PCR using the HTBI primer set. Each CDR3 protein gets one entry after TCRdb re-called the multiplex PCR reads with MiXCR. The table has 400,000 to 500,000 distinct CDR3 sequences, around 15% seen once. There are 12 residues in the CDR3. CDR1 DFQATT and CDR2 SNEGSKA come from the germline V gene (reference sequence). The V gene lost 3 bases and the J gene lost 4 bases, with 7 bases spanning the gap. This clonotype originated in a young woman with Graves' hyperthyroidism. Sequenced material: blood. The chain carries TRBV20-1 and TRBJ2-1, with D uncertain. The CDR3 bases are TGCAGTGCTAGCACAGATTACAATGAGCAGTTCTTC. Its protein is CSASTDYNEQFF.